The 13 T cell receptor beta chains presented below share a single source sample, sequenced in a study of blood T cell repertoires in COVID-19. Assay: immunoSEQ multiplex PCR; the TCRdb copy retains only in-frame clones and omits some. The table lists about 100,000 clones, around 80% of them singletons. Sequencing was performed on peripheral blood. These receptors originate from a man aged 50 or older who had recovered from COVID-19.

The rearrangement links TRBV11-1 to TRBJ2-7; tentative D call: TRBD2 (6 bases). In germline, CDR1 is SGHAT, CDR2 FQDESV (reference sequence). CDR3 length: 13 residues. Trimming pared 3 bases from V and 3 bases from J, leaving 9 bases between. In DNA, the CDR3 is TGTGCCAGCAGCTTTCAGGGAGGCTACGAGCAGTACTTC. Residues: CASSFQGGYEQYF.

The genes are TRBV5-1 and TRBJ2-5; perhaps TRBD1 as D (6 bases). The V end was cut by 2 bases, the J end by 3 bases, with 11 bases between. There are 14 residues in the CDR3. CDR1 is SGHRS, CDR2 YFSETQ, per germline. The DNA for the CDR3 is TGCGCCAGCAGCTTCGAGTCAGGGGAAGAGACCCAGTACTTC. Translated, it gives CASSFESGEETQYF.

This clone showed up just once. The chain has TRBV30 and TRBJ2-7; TRBD2 is a possible D gene (5 bases). This CDR3 spans 13 amino acids. The V end was cut by 2 bases, the J end by 5 bases, with 13 bases between. Germline assignment: CDR1 GTSNPN and CDR2 SVGIG (reference sequence). The CDR3 sequence: CAWSYGPGNEQYF. The CDR3 nucleotides read TGTGCCTGGAGTTACGGTCCGGGAAACGAGCAGTACTTC.

The chain combines TRBV15 with TRBJ2-1; possible D gene TRBD2, 6 bases. Germline CDR1 reads LNHNV; CDR2 reads YYDKDF (reference sequence). V lost 0 bases and J lost 7, with 16 bases in between. CDR3 size: 16 residues. DNA for the CDR3: TGTGCCACCAGCAGAGAAAGGACGACTAGTTCGAATGAGCAGTTCTTC. This translates into CATSRERTTSSNEQFF.

The chain is built from TRBV10-2 and TRBJ1-1; D might be TRBD1 (5 bases). The length of the CDR3 is 13 residues. Deletions cut 4 bases from V and 5 bases from J, with 11 bases between. CDR1 and CDR2 (germline): WSHSY, SAAADI. CDR3 amino acids: CASSAQGGTEAFF. The CDR3 region has the DNA TGCGCCAGCAGTGCGCAGGGAGGAACTGAAGCTTTCTTT.

The CDR3 DNA is TGTGCCAGCACCCGGGTGAGCTCTGGAAACACCATATATTTT. Translated, it gives CASTRVSSGNTIYF. The chain carries TRBV6-5 and TRBJ1-3; D is uncertain. The ends were cut back, 7 bases at V and 0 bases at J, with 10 bases in the middle. This CDR3 contains 14 residues. Germline V CDR1 and CDR2: MNHEY, SVGAGI.

Here the CDR3 DNA reads TGTGCCAGCAGTTTCCGGGGGGCGAATGAAGCTTTCTTT. It yields the protein CASSFRGANEAFF. The chain links TRBV28 to TRBJ1-1; a possible D gene is TRBD1 (6 bases). Germline V gene sequence: CDR1 MDHEN, CDR2 SYDVKM. The CDR3 length is 13 residues. With 3 bases removed from V and 7 bases from J, the gap between germline ends came to 12 bases. The complete variable domain, with remaining parts taken from reference TRBV28 and TRBJ1-1, reads DVKVTQSSRYLVKRTGEKVFLECVQDMDHENMFWYRQDPGLGLRLIYFSYDVKMKEKGDIPEGYSVSREKKERFSLILESASTNQTSMYLCASSFRGANEAFFGQGTRLTVV.

The chain links TRBV4-2 to TRBJ2-3, with D possibly matching TRBD2 (6 bases). Trimming took off 4 bases at V and 0 bases at J, with 11 bases between the two ends. Germline-derived CDR1 and CDR2 are LGHNA and YNFKEQ. The CDR3 is 15 amino acids. The CDR3 region has the DNA TGTGCCAGCAGCCCTGGGGACTCCAGCACAGATACGCAGTATTTT. This sequence encodes CASSPGDSSTDTQYF.

The V gene is TRBV18, the J gene TRBJ1-2; 7 nucleotides line up with TRBD1. V shed 3 bases, J shed 6 bases, and the junction held 10 bases outside the gene matches. This CDR3 has 15 amino acids. Germline CDR1 is KGHSH and CDR2 is LQKENI. The chain's CDR3 is CASSPQRTGMHGYTF. The CDR3 nucleotides are TGTGCCAGCTCACCGCAAAGGACAGGAATGCATGGCTACACCTTC.

Only a few counts were recorded for this clone. The J gene is TRBJ2-2, the V gene TRBV19, with TRBD1 as a possible D gene (6 bases). Between the trimmed V and J ends, which lost 5 bases and 6 bases, there was a span of 13 bases. CDR1 LNHDA and CDR2 SQIVND come from the germline V gene (reference sequence). The CDR3 sequence is 14 residues long. CDR3 amino acids: CASSQQGTAGELFF. The DNA of the CDR3 is TGTGCCAGTAGTCAACAGGGAACGGCCGGGGAGCTGTTTTTT.

This chain connects TRBV2 to TRBJ2-7; tentative D call: TRBD1 (5 bases). The CDR3 totals 13 residues. Germline CDR1 SNHLY, CDR2 FYNNEI. V lost 6 bases and J 7 bases, leaving 16 bases between the germline ends. The CDR3 region is CASRKGGAGEQYF. As DNA, the CDR3 is TGTGCCAGCAGAAAAGGTGGGGCTGGGGAGCAGTACTTC.

The chain is built from TRBV27 and TRBJ1-6; 8 bases match TRBD1. The V and J ends lost 6 bases and 2 bases, in that order; junction bases with no gene match: 3. The germline V gene has CDR1 MNHEY and CDR2 SMNVEV (reference sequence). This CDR3 is built from 15 residues. The CDR3 nucleotides read TGTGCCAGCAGCGACAGGGGACCCTATAATTCACCCCTCCACTTT. This codes for CASSDRGPYNSPLHF.

CDR3 nucleotide sequence: TGTGCGTGTGGGACTAGCGGGGCTATTTCCTACAATGAGCAGTTCTTC. As protein: CACGTSGAISYNEQFF. The chain couples TRBV15 to TRBJ2-1; 13 nucleotides align to TRBD2. CDR1 and CDR2 from the germline V gene are LNHNV and YYDKDF (reference sequence). This CDR3 has 16 residues.